This T cell receptor (beta chain) derives from a study of blood T cell repertoires in COVID-19. The wider study: COVID-19 samples from acute and convalescent phases originated in the United States, Italy and Spain. T cells, B-cell-depleted T cells, or PBMCs supplied cDNA or gDNA.

In the study's own analysis: Amplification from reference gene primers served as the basis for estimated nucleated cell counts. Profiled with immunoSEQ multiplex PCR; TCRdb holds only in-frame clones, not every one. Clone size and V and J calls were adopted from that table, with D and trimming inferred from the DNA. There are roughly 50,000 clones in the sample; more than 75% occur only once, and 28% lies in the top ten. The CDR3 has 14 residues. Trimming took 4 bases from V and 7 from J, leaving 15 bases between them. Germline assignment: CDR1 KGHDR and CDR2 SFDVKD. The sequenced sample consisted of peripheral blood. This receptor was identified in a human donor in a cohort sampled during active COVID-19. V and J are TRBV24-1 and TRBJ2-5; tentative D call: TRBD2 (5 bases). CDR3 residues: CATSESGLTGTQYF. DNA for the CDR3: TGTGCCACCAGTGAATCCGGACTGACTGGGACCCAGTACTTC.